The 9 T cell receptor beta chains below come from one sample, sequenced in a study of T cell responses to AZD1222 COVID-19 vaccine. Clones were read by immunoSEQ multiplex PCR, and TCRdb kept only the in-frame ones, dropping some. Among about 200,000 clones listed, approximately 93% were seen once. The sample here was peripheral blood, taken 28 days after the second AZD1222 dose. The receptors stem from an adult who received the AZD1222 COVID-19 vaccine.

V gene TRBV10-3 combines with J gene TRBJ1-1; D gene unclear. V lost 0 bases, J lost 1 base, and 3 bases lay in between. This CDR3 region has 13 residues. Per the germline V gene, CDR1 is ENHRY and CDR2 is SYGVKD. CDR3 in DNA: TGTGCCATCAGTGAGTCAGGGAACACTGAAGCTTTCTTT. Translated: CAISESGNTEAFF.

V is TRBV10-1 and J is TRBJ2-2; no reliable D call. The CDR3 contains 12 residues. Germline CDR1 is WNHNN and CDR2 is SYGVQD (reference sequence). Trimming removed 6 bases at V and 2 bases at J, with 4 bases between. The CDR3 here is CASSRNTGELFF. The DNA of the CDR3 is TGCGCCAGCAGCCGCAACACCGGGGAGCTGTTTTTT.

In its sample, this clone was seen a few times. This chain joins TRBV5-1 and TRBJ1-4, with TRBD1 matching 7 bases. The junction had 6 bases not matched to a gene; V was cut back by 0 bases and J by 7 bases. The CDR3 totals 15 residues. CDR1 is SGHRS, CDR2 YFSETQ, per germline. DNA of the CDR3: TGCGCCAGCAGCTTGGCGGCCCCAGGGGGTGAAAAACTGTTTTTT. The encoded protein is CASSLAAPGGEKLFF.

This chain links TRBV19 with TRBJ1-4; 8 bases map to TRBD1. This CDR3 comprises 14 residues. V was pared by 7 bases and J by 5 bases, with 6 bases of the junction left unmatched. The germline V gene has CDR1 LNHDA and CDR2 SQIVND (reference sequence). CDR3 nucleotides: TGTGCCAGTACCGACACAGGGGGAAATGAAAAACTGTTTTTT. This sequence encodes CASTDTGGNEKLFF.

The chain has TRBV19 and TRBJ1-2; 10 bases map to TRBD1. The CDR3 length is 15 residues. The V gene end was trimmed by 4 bases and the J gene end by 4 bases; junction bases not matched to a gene: 6. The germline V gene encodes CDR1 LNHDA and CDR2 SQIVND (reference sequence). The CDR3 sequence: CASSRGQGNSYGYTF. CDR3 coding DNA: TGTGCCAGTAGTAGGGGACAGGGGAACTCCTATGGCTACACCTTC.

This chain uses TRBV29-1 with TRBJ1-5; D call uncertain. Germline V gives CDR1 SQVTM, CDR2 ANQGSEA. Trimming left V 4 bases short and J 7 bases short, with 17 bases between. The CDR3 consists of 14 residues. CDR3 region: CSVVSGHMGQPQHF. In DNA, the CDR3 is TGCAGCGTTGTAAGTGGGCATATGGGGCAGCCCCAGCATTTT.

The V call is TRBV19, the J call TRBJ1-4, with D possibly being TRBD1 (5 bases). V lost 0 bases to trimming and J lost 5 bases, with 13 bases between them. This CDR3 contains 16 residues. Germline loops: CDR1 LNHDA, CDR2 SQIVND (reference sequence). CDR3 in DNA: TGTGCCAGTAGTATAGATAATGGAGGGGAAAATGAAAAACTGTTTTTT. Its translation: CASSIDNGGENEKLFF.

This clone was found once. The chain is built from TRBV6-5 and TRBJ2-1, with TRBD2 matching 11 bases. The germline V gene has CDR1 MNHEY and CDR2 SVGAGI. Germline trimming cut 8 bases from V and 7 bases from J; bases unmatched to any gene: 7. CDR3 length: 14 amino acids. The CDR3 nucleotides read TGTGCCAGCTACGGGACTAGCGGAATTAATGAGCAGTTCTTC. Its translation: CASYGTSGINEQFF.

The J gene is TRBJ2-2, the V gene TRBV6-2 or TRBV6-3, with TRBD2 matching over 10 bases. CDR1 MNHEY and CDR2 SVGEGT come from the germline V gene. J lost 4 bases, V lost 1 base, and 3 bases had no gene match. The CDR3 runs 16 residues. CDR3 in DNA: TGTGCCAGCAGTTACTTTAGCGGGGGGCCCACCGGGGAGCTGTTTTTT. This gives the protein CASSYFSGGPTGELFF.